The sequence of this T cell receptor (beta chain) was determined in a study of blood T cell repertoires in COVID-19. Germline values: CDR1 MNHEY, CDR2 SVGAGI. Germline trimming cut 6 bases from V and 2 bases from J; bases unmatched to any gene: 8. CDR3 size: 15 residues. Sequenced by immunoSEQ multiplex PCR; TCRdb stores in-frame clones only, minus some. The sample yields more than 300,000 clones, almost 90% seen once. The Seattle site enrolled patients during active infection and followed them longitudinally. This chain connects TRBV6-5 to TRBJ2-3; 7 bases map to TRBD2. Sequenced sample: peripheral blood. The TCR was taken from a woman between 65 and 79 years old with COVID-19, enrolled during active disease. DNA for the CDR3: TGTGCCAGCAGGGGATGGACTAGGACCACAGATACGCAGTATTTT. Residues: CASRGWTRTTDTQYF.